This entry features one T cell receptor beta chain sequence. Its target antigen remains unknown. No much larger clonotype is one base removed from it; base qualities were not supplied. Library construction relied on the immunoSEQ multiplex PCR assay. Sequencing was run at survey resolution with two replicates of about 200 ng each, for a total of roughly 400 ng of DNA per sample. The hsTCRB kit detected rearranged TCRB sequences in genomic DNA using multiplex PCR primers targeting V and J genes. The first PCR used the QIAGEN Multiplex PCR Kit for roughly 31 cycles to amplify the CDR3 region. Sample barcodes and Illumina adapters were attached to each replicate during a second PCR lasting 7 to 9 cycles. A QuantStudio 6 together with the KAPA library quantification kit was used to quantify the pooled libraries. Roughly 15 pM of pooled libraries was sequenced on an Illumina MiSeq using 156-cycle single-end reads and a 15-cycle index read. Per the source publication's procedure: VDJdb annotation flagged more than 1.5% of some 150,000 unique clonotypes as previously reported viral-epitope-specific. The immunoSEQ Data Assistant and immunoSEQ Analyzer converted raw reads into normalized, annotated TCRB repertoires. BioAnalyzer and version 0.6.5 of the immunarch R package were the tools used for clonotype analysis. Before richness was estimated, every repertoire was downsampled to match the clone count of the smallest repertoire. Clonotypes were categorized as expanded, contracted or novel by Fisher's exact tests, where a novel clonotype had zero frequency before treatment. Significantly changed CDR3 beta sequences were clustered with GLIPH2 using simulation_depth=1000 and kmer_min_depth=3, and CDR3s shorter than five residues were excluded. Not all clones reach the TCRdb copy of this immuneACCESS table, which keeps in-frame sequences only. Checked studies attribute under half of the gap to unresolved V genes and leave the rest unexplained. V and J calls and clone size are as listed in that table; D and trimming were resolved from the DNA. The sample table lists fewer than 7,500 clones, about four fifths of them with a count of one. The top ten constitute 20% to 30% of the sample.

This record belongs to a study of hypomethylating agent response in myelodysplastic syndrome (dated by TCRdb to the early 2020s). Regarding the complete study: The hypomethylating agents azacitidine (8 of 11) or decitabine (3 of 11) were used to treat the patients. A mean patient age of around 70 +/- 6 years was recorded, and a diploid cytogenetic profile was observed most commonly. Response was defined as complete response or hematologic improvement, and any patient who met neither criterion was considered a non-responder. Roughly 5 patients did not respond, whereas roughly six responded with either complete response or hematologic improvement. TET2 mutation was identified most frequently, being present in about 50% of the 11 patients. Among the myelodysplastic syndrome patients in the cohort, about 9 were male and 2 were female.

T-cell subsets were not sorted, and bulk bone marrow was analyzed instead. TCR beta CDR3 regions were immunosequenced from bone marrow of about 10 myelodysplastic syndrome patients before and after hypomethylating agent therapy. For longitudinal repertoire tracking, a baseline bone marrow plus two to three bone marrows at different post-treatment timepoints were contributed by each patient. Whole bone marrow served as the source for genomic DNA extraction, with DNA quality checked using TapeStation, NanoDrop OneC and PicoGreen assays. The CDR3 has 13 amino acids, counting the end cysteine and phenylalanine. Only the CDR3 DNA is retained, 39 bases long and in frame from the first base. Trimming takes 2 bases from V and 3 bases from J, and the germline ends sit 8 bases apart. As encoded in the germline V gene, CDR1 is MDHEN while CDR2 is SYDVKM. Study-wide findings and limitations: Because the healthy control donors and the MDS patients were not matched by age, the comparison between MDS and healthy samples could have been affected. No significant change in richness, rarefaction diversity or clonality was detected after hypomethylating agent treatment, either across all patients or within response groups. Novel clonotypes appeared more often in responders, whereas non-responders had more contracted clonotypes after treatment. A possible recognition of novel MDS antigens by the shared GLIPH2 clusters was not confirmed and needs experimental validation. The cohort was small, with only 11 to 12 patients analyzed.

The TCR was taken from a human donor with myelodysplastic syndrome. The chain is made from TRBV28 and TRBJ2-7, with the D segment identity uncertain. Here the sequenced sample was bone marrow, taken before or after starting hypomethylating agent treatment for myelodysplastic syndrome (not recorded which). The DNA sequence is TGTGCCAGCAGTTTAGGACCCGACTACGAGCAGTACTTC. Translated, this is CASSLGPDYEQYF.